This TCR beta chain was profiled in a study of CD8 T cells in Susac syndrome. Of note for this clonotype: Antigen unknown.

The V and J ends lost 8 bases and 5 bases, in that order; junction bases with no gene match: 11. In germline, CDR1 is LNHNV, CDR2 YYDKDF (reference sequence). The CDR3 length is 14 residues. Regarding the study as a whole: As the study acknowledged, the number of individuals who were part of its TCR sequencing and HLA analysis was relatively small.

Random hexamers served to reverse transcribe about 0.5 to 1 ug RNA. TCRdb fed the immunoSEQ multiplex PCR reads into MiXCR, producing one record per CDR3 protein. The profile shows about 52,000 distinct CDR3 sequences, 93% of them singletons. This clonotype originated in a human donor with multiple sclerosis. V gene TRBV15 combines with J gene TRBJ1-1, with TRBD1 matching 7 bases. The specimen was CD8+ T cells from PBMCs. CDR3 DNA sequence: TGTGCCACCCGACAGGGATTGGGGCTGACTGAAGCTTTCTTT. Translation: CATRQGLGLTEAFF.